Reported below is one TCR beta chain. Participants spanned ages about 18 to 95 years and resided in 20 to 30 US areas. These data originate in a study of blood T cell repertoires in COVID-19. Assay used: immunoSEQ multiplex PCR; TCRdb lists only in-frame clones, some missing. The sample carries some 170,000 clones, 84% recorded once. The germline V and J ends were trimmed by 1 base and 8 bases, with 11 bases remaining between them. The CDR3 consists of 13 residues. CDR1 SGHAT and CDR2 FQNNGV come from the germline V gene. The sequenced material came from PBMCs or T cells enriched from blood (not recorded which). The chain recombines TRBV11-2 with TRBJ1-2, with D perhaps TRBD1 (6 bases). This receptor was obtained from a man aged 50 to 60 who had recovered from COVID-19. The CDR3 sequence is CASSLALDRGYTF. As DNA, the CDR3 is TGTGCCAGCAGCTTAGCCCTCGACAGGGGCTACACCTTC.